Listed here are 29 T cell receptor beta chains from one sample, sequenced in a study of blood T cell repertoires in COVID-19. Method: immunoSEQ multiplex PCR; TCRdb's copy keeps in-frame clones and lacks some. The repertoire holds roughly 140,000 clones, with approximately 81% as singletons. The sequenced sample was peripheral blood. The source of these receptors is a woman aged 60-75 years with COVID-19, enrolled during active disease.

This clone was recorded many times. The genes are TRBV12-5 and TRBJ1-3; tentatively, D is TRBD1 (6 bases). Trimming removed 3 bases at V and 4 bases at J, with 19 bases between. Germline V gene lookup returns CDR1 LGHNT and CDR2 FRNRAP. This CDR3 has 17 residues. CDR3 region: CASGFRPTGQAGNTIYF. As DNA, the CDR3 is TGTGCTAGTGGTTTCCGTCCTACAGGGCAGGCGGGAAACACCATATATTTT.

The V gene is TRBV25-1, the J gene TRBJ1-6, with 9 bases that match TRBD1. Losses at the gene ends were 8 bases for V and 8 bases for J; bases not matched to a gene: 7. Looked up from germline, CDR1 is MGHDK and CDR2 is SYGVNS. CDR3 length: 14 amino acids. CDR3 coding DNA: TGTGCCAGCGGGAAAGGGACAGGGTATTCACCCCTCCACTTT. This encodes CASGKGTGYSPLHF.

The CDR3 here is CASSPGGGRKGNSPLHF. CDR3 sequence (DNA): TGTGCCAGCAGCCCGGGGGGCGGAAGAAAGGGGAATTCACCCCTCCACTTT. This chain links TRBV7-9 with TRBJ1-6, with a possible D match to TRBD1 (6 bases). CDR3 length equals 17 residues. V was clipped by 5 bases and J by 7 bases, with 21 bases between them. The germline V gene encodes CDR1 SEHNR and CDR2 FQNEAQ (reference sequence).

The rearrangement joins TRBV7-9 to TRBJ1-3; D is unresolved. Per the germline V gene, CDR1 is SEHNR and CDR2 is FQNEAQ (reference sequence). V gave up 3 bases and J gave up 0 bases, with 9 bases separating them. There are 15 residues in the CDR3. Here the CDR3 reads CASSLGGYSGNTIYF. The DNA for the CDR3 is TGTGCCAGCAGCTTGGGAGGGTACTCTGGAAACACCATATATTTT.

The V and J genes are TRBV15 and TRBJ2-1; 10 bases match TRBD2. CDR1 and CDR2 (germline): LNHNV, YYDKDF (reference sequence). This CDR3 has 20 amino acids. V was pared by 1 base and J by 0 bases, with 12 bases of the junction left unmatched. CDR3 residues: CATSRAWLAGVTSSYNEQFF. Written as DNA, the CDR3 is TGTGCCACCAGCAGAGCGTGGCTAGCGGGAGTGACGAGCTCCTACAATGAGCAGTTCTTC. Full variable domain (outside the CDR3, taken from reference TRBV15 and TRBJ2-1): DAMVIQNPRYQVTQFGKPVTLSCSQTLNHNVMYWYQQKSSQAPKLLFHYYDKDFNNEADTPDNFQSRRPNTSFCFLDIRSPGLGDTAMYLCATSRAWLAGVTSSYNEQFFGPGTRLTVL.

Only one count was recorded for this clone. V and J are TRBV7-2 and TRBJ1-5; D is undetermined. Germline V lookup: CDR1 SGHTA, CDR2 FQGNSA. The CDR3 has 12 amino acids. V shed 2 bases and J shed 4 bases, with 3 bases lying between them. The CDR3, as DNA: TGTGCCAGCAGCTTATCTAATCAGCCCCAGCATTTT. This translates into CASSLSNQPQHF.

The chain is built from TRBV3-1 (or the pseudogene TRBV3-2) and TRBJ1-1, with 11 bases fitting TRBD1. The CDR3 has 13 residues. The ends lost 3 bases at V and 7 bases at J; junction bases unmatched: 1. Germline V gene sequence: CDR1 LGHDT, CDR2 YNNKEL (reference sequence). In nucleotides, the CDR3 is TGTGCCAGCAGCCAGGACAGGGGGCGTGAAGCTTTCTTT. Encoded protein: CASSQDRGREAFF.

In its sample, this clone was seen a few times. The chain employs TRBV7-2 and TRBJ2-7; 12 positions match TRBD2. The V segment lost 1 base and the J segment 4 bases; nucleotides outside the gene matches: 2. There are 15 residues in the CDR3. Germline V gives CDR1 SGHTA, CDR2 FQGNSA. CDR3: CASSLVGTSGYEQYF. CDR3 coding DNA: TGTGCCAGCAGCTTAGTCGGGACTAGCGGGTACGAGCAGTACTTC.

This clone showed up just once. The chain links TRBV18 to TRBJ2-5; TRBD2 aligns across 9 bases. Germline V gives CDR1 KGHSH, CDR2 LQKENI. The CDR3 consists of 16 residues. Trimming took 3 bases from V and 1 from J; bases not matched to a gene: 6. This chain's CDR3 is CASSPSLREGQETQYF. For the CDR3, the DNA is TGTGCCAGCTCACCCTCTCTGCGGGAGGGCCAAGAGACCCAGTACTTC.

The gene calls are TRBV10-1 and TRBJ1-1; 10 bases agree with TRBD1. This CDR3 is built from 15 residues. Germline CDR1 is WNHNN and CDR2 is SYGVQD (reference sequence). The trim removed 6 bases at V and 6 bases at J, leaving 10 bases unmatched. This chain's CDR3 is CASSPRTGGFAEAFF. CDR3 in DNA: TGCGCCAGCAGCCCAAGGACAGGGGGTTTCGCTGAAGCTTTCTTT.

The CDR3 sequence is CASSHRTGNAFF. CDR3 nucleotides: TGTGCCAGCAGCCACAGGACAGGTAACGCTTTCTTT. The rearrangement uses TRBV9 and TRBJ1-1, with 7 bases aligning to TRBD1. Germline assignment: CDR1 SGDLS and CDR2 YYNGEE. The CDR3 runs to 12 residues. The ends lost 4 bases at V and 11 bases at J; junction bases unmatched: 8.

The chain combines TRBV18 with TRBJ1-1; tentatively, D is TRBD1 (6 bases). Per germline, CDR1 KGHSH and CDR2 LQKENI. The ends were cut back, 5 bases at V and 1 base at J, with 11 bases in the middle. The CDR3 loop spans 14 amino acids. The CDR3 region is CASSGQTGNTEAFF. The CDR3 coding sequence is TGTGCCAGCTCAGGACAGACAGGGAACACTGAAGCTTTCTTT.

The gene calls are TRBV18 and TRBJ1-6, with D possibly matching TRBD1 (6 bases). Trimming took off 4 bases at V and 6 bases at J, with 10 bases between the two ends. This CDR3 spans 14 amino acids. CDR1 and CDR2 (germline): KGHSH, LQKENI. The CDR3 spells CASSQGGSNSPLHF. The CDR3 DNA reads TGTGCCAGCTCACAAGGGGGTTCTAATTCACCCCTCCACTTT.

In nucleotides, the CDR3 is TGTGCCAGCAGCCCCGGGGACAGGATCTACTATGGCTACACCTTC. Translated: CASSPGDRIYYGYTF. J is TRBJ1-2 and V is TRBV7-9, with 8 bases that match TRBD1. Germline lookup yields CDR1 SEHNR and CDR2 FQNEAQ (reference sequence). V lost 5 bases to trimming and J lost 3 bases; unmatched junction nucleotides: 8. This CDR3 spans 15 amino acids.

This clone was observed once. The V and J genes are TRBV6-4 and TRBJ1-1; D is perhaps TRBD1 (6 bases). The germline V gene encodes CDR1 MRHNA and CDR2 SNTAGT. The CDR3 length is 14 residues. V lost 6 bases and J lost 1, with 12 bases in between. The CDR3 here is CASRQQGQNTEAFF. CDR3 nucleotides: TGTGCCAGCAGACAACAGGGTCAGAACACTGAAGCTTTCTTT.

The chain recombines TRBV14 with TRBJ1-1; TRBD1 is a possible D gene (5 bases). Trimming removed 5 bases at V and 5 bases at J, with 18 bases between. The germline CDR1 and CDR2 sequences are SGHDN and FVKESK. The CDR3 loop spans 15 amino acids. The CDR3 sequence is CASSKRGVGSTEAFF. The CDR3 DNA follows: TGTGCCAGCAGCAAACGGGGGGTCGGGAGTACTGAAGCTTTCTTT.

This clone appeared a few times. V is TRBV5-5 and J is TRBJ1-3; 10 nucleotides agree with TRBD1. V dropped 2 bases and J dropped 2; count of bases not matched to a gene: 7. This CDR3 comprises 17 residues. Germline CDR1 reads SGHKS; CDR2 reads YYEKEE (reference sequence). The CDR3: CASSFDRQGATGNTIYF. CDR3 nucleotide sequence: TGTGCCAGCAGCTTCGACCGACAGGGGGCTACTGGAAACACCATATATTTT. Drawing the rest from reference TRBV5-5 and TRBJ1-3, the complete variable domain is DAGVTQSPTHLIKTRGQQVTLRCSPISGHKSVSWYQQVLGQGPQFIFQYYEKEERGRGNFPDRFSARQFPNYSSELNVNALLLGDSALYLCASSFDRQGATGNTIYFGEGSWLTVV.

The CDR3, as DNA: TGTGCCAGCTCACCGAGGGGGCGAAGGGATGAAAAACTGTTTTTT. Translating it yields CASSPRGRRDEKLFF. The chain links TRBV18 to TRBJ1-4; 7 bases line up with TRBD1. The germline V gene has CDR1 KGHSH and CDR2 LQKENI. The J segment lost 6 bases and the V segment lost 3 bases, leaving 7 bases of the junction unmatched. The CDR3 has 15 residues.

The gene calls are TRBV6-5 and TRBJ1-4; possible D gene TRBD1, 5 bases. Germline V gene lookup returns CDR1 MNHEY and CDR2 SVGAGI. The CDR3 is made up of 14 amino acids. The ends were cut back, 5 bases at V and 13 bases at J, with 20 bases in the middle. The CDR3 loop reads CASSLRGSIERLFF. Written as DNA, the CDR3 is TGTGCCAGCAGTCTAAGGGGAAGCATAGAGCGACTGTTTTTT.

This chain uses TRBV7-8 with TRBJ2-7; possibly TRBD1 for D (6 bases). The CDR3 sequence is 14 residues long. Trimming stripped 2 bases from V and 4 bases from J, with 12 bases between. CDR1 and CDR2 from the germline V gene are SGHVS and FQNEAQ. In DNA form, the CDR3 reads TGTGCCAGCAGCTTAACGGACAGTGAATACGAGCAGTACTTC. Protein sequence: CASSLTDSEYEQYF.

This clone came up once. The genes are TRBV18 and TRBJ1-6, with D tentatively TRBD1 (6 bases). V shed 10 bases and J shed 10 bases, with 17 bases lying between them. The germline V gene encodes CDR1 KGHSH and CDR2 LQKENI. The CDR3 runs 13 residues. The CDR3 loop is CATQGIASSPLHF. In DNA, the CDR3 is TGTGCCACCCAGGGGATTGCAAGCTCACCCCTCCACTTT. The complete variable domain, with remaining parts taken from reference TRBV18 and TRBJ1-6, reads NAGVMQNPRHLVRRRGQEARLRCSPMKGHSHVYWYRQLPEEGLKFMVYLQKENIIDESGMPKERFSAEFPKEGPSILRIQQVVRGDSAAYFCATQGIASSPLHFGNGTRLTVT.

The chain combines TRBV18 with TRBJ1-4, with 9 positions matching TRBD1. J lost 8 bases, V lost 5 bases, and 12 bases had no gene match. The CDR3 length is 16 residues. The germline CDR1 and CDR2 sequences are KGHSH and LQKENI. CDR3 DNA sequence: TGTGCCAGCTCATCTGATACAGGGGGCAGTGGGGAAAAACTGTTTTTT. Translation: CASSSDTGGSGEKLFF.

V is TRBV19 and J is TRBJ2-2, with 9 bases aligning to TRBD1. V was clipped by 5 bases and J by 5 bases; unmatched bases: 6. The length of the CDR3 is 15 residues. The germline V gene encodes CDR1 LNHDA and CDR2 SQIVND (reference sequence). CDR3 sequence: CASSVGQGETGELFF. CDR3 nucleotide sequence: TGTGCCAGTAGTGTGGGACAGGGAGAAACCGGGGAGCTGTTTTTT. Based on the CDR3 plus reference TRBV19 and TRBJ2-2, the full variable domain is DGGITQSPKYLFRKEGQNVTLSCEQNLNHDAMYWYRQDPGQGLRLIYYSQIVNDFQKGDIAEGYSVSREKKESFPLTVTSAQKNPTAFYLCASSVGQGETGELFFGEGSRLTVL.

The chain employs TRBV18 and TRBJ1-5; 8 bases line up with TRBD1. The trim removed 3 bases at V and 4 bases at J, leaving 2 bases unmatched. The CDR3 has 14 residues. Germline CDR1 reads KGHSH; CDR2 reads LQKENI. The CDR3 protein is CASSPGQANQPQHF. The DNA for the CDR3 is TGTGCCAGCTCACCGGGACAGGCGAATCAGCCCCAGCATTTT.

V is TRBV5-5 and J is TRBJ1-3; D remains unclear. V was pared by 5 bases and J by 3 bases, with 15 bases between. The CDR3 sequence is 15 residues long. CDR1 SGHKS and CDR2 YYEKEE come from the germline V gene (reference sequence). As DNA, the CDR3 is TGTGCCAGCAGACCATCGGCCACGGGTGGAAACACCATATATTTT. It codes for CASRPSATGGNTIYF.

The rearrangement links TRBV7-2 to TRBJ1-5; D call uncertain. V gave up 2 bases and J gave up 4 bases, with 6 bases separating them. CDR1 is SGHTA and CDR2 is FQGNSA in the germline V gene. The CDR3 consists of 13 residues. DNA of the CDR3: TGTGCCAGCAGCTTAACCGCGAATCAGCCCCAGCATTTT. Translated, it gives CASSLTANQPQHF.

The rearrangement links TRBV5-4 to TRBJ1-1; TRBD1 agrees at 7 bases. The CDR3 extends over 17 amino acids. Germline V gives CDR1 SGHNT, CDR2 YYREEE (reference sequence). The trim removed 4 bases at V and 4 bases at J, leaving 16 bases unmatched. The chain's CDR3 is CASSKGQVKARVTEAFF. CDR3 coding DNA: TGTGCCAGCAGCAAAGGACAGGTTAAGGCGAGAGTCACTGAAGCTTTCTTT. The full variable domain, rest sourced from reference TRBV5-4 and TRBJ1-1, is ETGVTQSPTHLIKTRGQQVTLRCSSQSGHNTVSWYQQALGQGPQFIFQYYREEENGRGNFPPRFSGLQFPNYSSELNVNALELDDSALYLCASSKGQVKARVTEAFFGQGTRLTVV.

This chain connects TRBV6-1 to TRBJ1-5, with TRBD1 as a possible D gene (6 bases). Between the trimmed V and J ends, which lost 1 base and 3 bases, there was a span of 10 bases. Germline V gene sequence: CDR1 MNHNS, CDR2 SASEGT. CDR3 length equals 15 residues. The CDR3 is CASSEGTVFNQPQHF. For the CDR3, the DNA is TGTGCCAGCAGTGAAGGGACAGTGTTCAATCAGCCCCAGCATTTT.

The V gene is TRBV11-2, the J gene TRBJ1-1; D perhaps matches TRBD1 (5 bases). There are 15 residues in the CDR3. Germline V CDR1 and CDR2: SGHAT, FQNNGV. Trimming took 5 bases from V and 3 from J, leaving 16 bases between them. The CDR3 is CASSTVKGPDTEAFF. In DNA form, the CDR3 reads TGTGCCAGCAGCACCGTGAAGGGGCCGGACACTGAAGCTTTCTTT.